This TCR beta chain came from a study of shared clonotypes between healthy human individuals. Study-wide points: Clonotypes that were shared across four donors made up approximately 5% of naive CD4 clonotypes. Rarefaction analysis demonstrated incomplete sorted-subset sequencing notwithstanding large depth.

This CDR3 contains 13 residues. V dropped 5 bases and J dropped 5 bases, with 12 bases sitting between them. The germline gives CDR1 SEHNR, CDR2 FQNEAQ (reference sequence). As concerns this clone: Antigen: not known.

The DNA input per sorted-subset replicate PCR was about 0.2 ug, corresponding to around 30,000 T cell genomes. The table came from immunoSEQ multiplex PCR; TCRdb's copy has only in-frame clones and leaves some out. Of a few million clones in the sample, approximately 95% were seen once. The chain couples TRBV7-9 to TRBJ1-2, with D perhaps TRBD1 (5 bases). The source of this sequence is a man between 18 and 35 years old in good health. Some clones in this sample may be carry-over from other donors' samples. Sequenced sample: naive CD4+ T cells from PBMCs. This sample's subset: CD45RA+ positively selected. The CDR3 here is CASSDGRGYGYTF. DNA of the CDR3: TGTGCCAGCAGCGACGGCCGGGGGTATGGCTACACCTTC.